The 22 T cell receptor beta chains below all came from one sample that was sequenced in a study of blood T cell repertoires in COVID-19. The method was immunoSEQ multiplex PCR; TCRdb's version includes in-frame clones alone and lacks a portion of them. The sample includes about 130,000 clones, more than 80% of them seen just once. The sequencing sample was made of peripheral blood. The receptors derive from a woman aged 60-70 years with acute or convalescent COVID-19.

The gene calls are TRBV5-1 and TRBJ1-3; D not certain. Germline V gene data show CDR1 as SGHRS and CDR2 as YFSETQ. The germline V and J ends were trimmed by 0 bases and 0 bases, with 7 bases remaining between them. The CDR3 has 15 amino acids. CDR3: CASSLGPVSGNTIYF. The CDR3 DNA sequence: TGCGCCAGCAGCTTGGGGCCCGTCTCTGGAAACACCATATATTTT.

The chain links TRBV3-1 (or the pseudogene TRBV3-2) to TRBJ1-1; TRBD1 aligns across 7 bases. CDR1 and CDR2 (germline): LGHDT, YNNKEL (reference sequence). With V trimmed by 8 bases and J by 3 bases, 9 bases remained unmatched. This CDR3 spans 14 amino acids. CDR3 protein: CASGTVPLDTEAFF. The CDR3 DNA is TGTGCCAGCGGGACAGTACCGCTTGACACTGAAGCTTTCTTT.

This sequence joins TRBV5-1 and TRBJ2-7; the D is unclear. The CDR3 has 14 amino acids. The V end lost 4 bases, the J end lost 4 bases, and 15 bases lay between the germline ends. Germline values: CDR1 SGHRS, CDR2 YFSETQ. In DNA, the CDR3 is TGCGCCAGCAGCCCCGTCCGGTCCCATTACGAGCAGTACTTC. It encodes CASSPVRSHYEQYF.

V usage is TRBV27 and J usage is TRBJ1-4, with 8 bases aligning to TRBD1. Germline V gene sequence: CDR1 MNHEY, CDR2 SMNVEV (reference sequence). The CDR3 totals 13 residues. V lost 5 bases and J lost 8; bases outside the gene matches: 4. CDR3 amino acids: CASSTRTGEKLFF. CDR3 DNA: TGTGCCAGCAGTACGAGGACAGGGGAAAAACTGTTTTTT. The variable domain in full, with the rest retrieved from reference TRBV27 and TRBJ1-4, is EAQVTQNPRYLITVTGKKLTVTCSQNMNHEYMSWYRQDPGLGLRQIYYSMNVEVTDKGDVPEGYKVSRKEKRNFPLILESPSPNQTSLYFCASSTRTGEKLFFGSGTQLSVL.

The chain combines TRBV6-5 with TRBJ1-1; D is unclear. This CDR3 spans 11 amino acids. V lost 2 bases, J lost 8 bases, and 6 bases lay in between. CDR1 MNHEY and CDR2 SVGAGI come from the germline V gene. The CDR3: CASSYQLEAFF. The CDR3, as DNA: TGTGCCAGCAGTTACCAACTAGAAGCTTTCTTT.

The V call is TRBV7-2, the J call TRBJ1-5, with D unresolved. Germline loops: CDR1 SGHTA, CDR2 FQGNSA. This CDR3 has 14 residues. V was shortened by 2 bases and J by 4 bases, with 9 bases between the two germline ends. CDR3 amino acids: CASSLYSFNQPQHF. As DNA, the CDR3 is TGTGCCAGCAGCTTATACTCCTTTAATCAGCCCCAGCATTTT. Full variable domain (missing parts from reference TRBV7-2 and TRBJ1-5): GAGVSQSPSNKVTEKGKDVELRCDPISGHTALYWYRQSLGQGLEFLIYFQGNSAPDKSGLPSDRFSAERTGGSVSTLTIQRTQQEDSAVYLCASSLYSFNQPQHFGDGTRLSIL.

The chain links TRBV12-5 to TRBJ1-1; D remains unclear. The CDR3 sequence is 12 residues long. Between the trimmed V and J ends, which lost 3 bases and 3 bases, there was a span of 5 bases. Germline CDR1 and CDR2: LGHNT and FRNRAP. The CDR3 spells CASGFQDTEAFF. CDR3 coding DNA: TGTGCTAGTGGTTTCCAGGACACTGAAGCTTTCTTT.

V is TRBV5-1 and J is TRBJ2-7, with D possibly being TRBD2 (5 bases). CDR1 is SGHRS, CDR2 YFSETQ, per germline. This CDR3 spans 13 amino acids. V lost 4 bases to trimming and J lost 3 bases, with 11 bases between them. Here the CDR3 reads CASSPGEHYEQYF. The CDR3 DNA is TGCGCCAGCAGCCCCGGGGAACACTACGAGCAGTACTTC.

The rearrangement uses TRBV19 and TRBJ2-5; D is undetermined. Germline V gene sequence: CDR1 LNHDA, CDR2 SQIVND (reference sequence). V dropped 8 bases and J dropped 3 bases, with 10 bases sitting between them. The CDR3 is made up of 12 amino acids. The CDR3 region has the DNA TGTGCCAGTGAGGAGTGTAAAGAGACCCAGTACTTC. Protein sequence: CASEECKETQYF.

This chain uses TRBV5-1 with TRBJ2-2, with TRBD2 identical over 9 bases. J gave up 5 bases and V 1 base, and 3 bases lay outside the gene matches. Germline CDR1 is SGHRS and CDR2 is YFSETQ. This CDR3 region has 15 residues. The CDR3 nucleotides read TGCGCCAGCAGCTTGCCGCTAGCGGGAACCGGGGAGCTGTTTTTT. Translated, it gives CASSLPLAGTGELFF.

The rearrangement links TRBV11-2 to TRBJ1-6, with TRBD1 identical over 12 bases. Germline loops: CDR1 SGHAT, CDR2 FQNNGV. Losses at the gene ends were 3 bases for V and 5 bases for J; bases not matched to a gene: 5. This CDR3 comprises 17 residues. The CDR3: CASSLGQGARNNSPLHF. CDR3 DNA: TGTGCCAGCAGCTTGGGACAGGGGGCACGTAATAATTCACCCCTCCACTTT.

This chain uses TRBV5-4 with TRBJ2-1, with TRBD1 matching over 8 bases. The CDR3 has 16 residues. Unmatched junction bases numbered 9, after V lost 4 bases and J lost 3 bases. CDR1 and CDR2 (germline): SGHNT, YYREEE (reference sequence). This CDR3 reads CASSPPMTGVYNEQFF. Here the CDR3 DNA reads TGTGCCAGCAGCCCGCCTATGACAGGGGTCTACAATGAGCAGTTCTTC.

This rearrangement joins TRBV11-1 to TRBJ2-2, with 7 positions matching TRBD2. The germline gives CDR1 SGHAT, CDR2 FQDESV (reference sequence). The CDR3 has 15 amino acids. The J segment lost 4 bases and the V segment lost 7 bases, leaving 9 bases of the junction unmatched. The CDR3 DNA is TGTGCCAGCAATCCTAAGCGGGGCGTCACCGGGGAGCTGTTTTTT. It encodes CASNPKRGVTGELFF. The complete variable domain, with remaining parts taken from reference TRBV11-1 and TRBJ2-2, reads EAEVAQSPRYKITEKSQAVAFWCDPISGHATLYWYRQILGQGPELLVQFQDESVVDDSQLPKDRFSAERLKGVDSTLKIQPAELGDSAMYLCASNPKRGVTGELFFGEGSRLTVL.

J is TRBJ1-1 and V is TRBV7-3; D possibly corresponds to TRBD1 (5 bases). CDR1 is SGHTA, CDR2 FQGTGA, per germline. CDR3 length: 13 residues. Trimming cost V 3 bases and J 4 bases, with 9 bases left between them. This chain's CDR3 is CASSFSGSTEAFF. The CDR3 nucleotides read TGTGCCAGCAGCTTCTCAGGGTCCACTGAAGCTTTCTTT.

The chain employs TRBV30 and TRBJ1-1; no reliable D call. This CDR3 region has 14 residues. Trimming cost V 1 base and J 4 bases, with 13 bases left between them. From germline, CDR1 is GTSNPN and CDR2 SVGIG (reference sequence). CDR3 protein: CAWSGPVRFTEAFF. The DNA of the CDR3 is TGTGCCTGGAGTGGTCCCGTGCGATTCACTGAAGCTTTCTTT.

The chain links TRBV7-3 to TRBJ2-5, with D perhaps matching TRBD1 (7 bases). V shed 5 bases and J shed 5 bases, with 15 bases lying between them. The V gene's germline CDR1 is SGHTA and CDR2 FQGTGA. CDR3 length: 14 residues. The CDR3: CASSRQGGGETQYF. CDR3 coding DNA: TGTGCCAGCAGCCGTCAGGGGGGCGGCGAGACCCAGTACTTC.

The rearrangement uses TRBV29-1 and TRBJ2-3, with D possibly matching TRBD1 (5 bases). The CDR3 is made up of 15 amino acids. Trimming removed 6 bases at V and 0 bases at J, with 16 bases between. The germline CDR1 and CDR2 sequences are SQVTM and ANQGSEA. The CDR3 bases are TGCAGCGTCGAGCCCCAGGGCGTTAGCACAGATACGCAGTATTTT. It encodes CSVEPQGVSTDTQYF.

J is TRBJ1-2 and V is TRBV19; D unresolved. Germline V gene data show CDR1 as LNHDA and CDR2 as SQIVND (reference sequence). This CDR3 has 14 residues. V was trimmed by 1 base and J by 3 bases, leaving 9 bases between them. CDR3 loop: CASSIVDIDYGYTF. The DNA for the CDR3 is TGTGCCAGTAGTATAGTAGATATCGACTATGGCTACACCTTC.

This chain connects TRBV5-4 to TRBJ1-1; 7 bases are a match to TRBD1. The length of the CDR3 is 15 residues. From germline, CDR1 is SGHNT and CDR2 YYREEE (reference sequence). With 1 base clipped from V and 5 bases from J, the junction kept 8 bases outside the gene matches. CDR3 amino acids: CASSLIGGAGTEAFF. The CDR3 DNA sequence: TGTGCCAGCAGCTTGATAGGGGGCGCGGGTACTGAAGCTTTCTTT.

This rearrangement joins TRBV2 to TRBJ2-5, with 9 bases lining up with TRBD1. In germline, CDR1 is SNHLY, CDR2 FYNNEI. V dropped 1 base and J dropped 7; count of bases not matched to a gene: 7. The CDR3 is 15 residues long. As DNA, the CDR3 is TGTGCCAGCAGTGAAGTCGGGACAGGGTTTGGGACCCAGTACTTC. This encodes CASSEVGTGFGTQYF.

The CDR3 sequence is CASSYWTGRTEAFF. Written as DNA, the CDR3 is TGTGCCAGCAGCTACTGGACAGGGCGGACTGAAGCTTTCTTT. The chain employs TRBV5-8 and TRBJ1-1, with TRBD1 matching over 8 bases. This CDR3 is built from 14 residues. V trimming: 3 bases; J trimming: 5 bases; junction bases outside the gene matches: 6. Germline CDR1 is SGHTS and CDR2 is YDEGEE.

The CDR3 DNA reads TGTGCCAGCAGCTTATATTTGGGGACAACTGACTACGAGCAGTACTTC. Its translation is CASSLYLGTTDYEQYF. The chain is built from TRBV13 and TRBJ2-7; D perhaps matches TRBD1 (6 bases). The CDR3 runs 16 residues. The germline V gene has CDR1 PRHDT and CDR2 FYEKMQ (reference sequence). The ends were cut back, 2 bases at V and 3 bases at J, with 17 bases in the middle.